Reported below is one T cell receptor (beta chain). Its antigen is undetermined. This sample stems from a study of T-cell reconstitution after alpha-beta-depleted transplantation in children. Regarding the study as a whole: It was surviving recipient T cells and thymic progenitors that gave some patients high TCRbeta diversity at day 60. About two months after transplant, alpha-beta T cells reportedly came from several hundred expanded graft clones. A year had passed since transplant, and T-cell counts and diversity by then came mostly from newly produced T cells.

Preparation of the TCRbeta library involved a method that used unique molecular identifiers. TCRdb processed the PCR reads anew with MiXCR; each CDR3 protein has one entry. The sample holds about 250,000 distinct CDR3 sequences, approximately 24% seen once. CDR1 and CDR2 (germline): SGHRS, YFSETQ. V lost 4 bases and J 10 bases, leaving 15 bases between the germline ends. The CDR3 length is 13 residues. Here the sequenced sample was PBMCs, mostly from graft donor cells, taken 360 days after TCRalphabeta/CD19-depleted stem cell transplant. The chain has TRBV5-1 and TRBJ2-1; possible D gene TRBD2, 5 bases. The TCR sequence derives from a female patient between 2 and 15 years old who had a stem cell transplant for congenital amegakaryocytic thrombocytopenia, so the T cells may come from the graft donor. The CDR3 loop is CASSTTWTGEQFF. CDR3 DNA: TGCGCCAGCAGCACTACTTGGACTGGCGAGCAGTTCTTC.